Following are 12 T cell receptor beta chains from one sample sequenced in a study of cytomegalovirus exposure and HLA in healthy donors (dated by TCRdb to 2015 to 2018). The method behind the library was the immunoSEQ multiplex PCR assay. A mixture of 60 forward primers for TCR Vbeta segments and 13 reverse primers for TCR Jbeta segments was used in the multiplex PCR. The source is immuneACCESS, and TCRdb retained only in-frame sequences with V and J called. Part of the clones is not carried over; for the studies checked, unresolved V genes explain less than half of this, and the remainder is unexplained. The sample contains over 80,000 clones, roughly four fifths of them found a single time. The ten largest clones capture 5.2% of the sample. The sample was PBMCs. The receptors shown here come from a man in his forties in good health and CMV-seropositive.

The V and J genes are TRBV28 and TRBJ1-5; tentatively, D is TRBD1 (6 bases). This CDR3 region has 16 residues. CDR1 and CDR2 (germline): MDHEN, SYDVKM. Trimming removed 5 bases from V and 3 bases from J, with 17 bases in between. CDR3 nucleotides: TGTGCCAGCAGTCAACCCCGACAGGTCCTCAATCAGCCCCAGCATTTT. This sequence encodes CASSQPRQVLNQPQHF.

V usage is TRBV9 and J usage is TRBJ2-1; D is unclear. Germline-derived CDR1 and CDR2 are SGDLS and YYNGEE. The CDR3 extends over 12 amino acids. The germline V and J ends were trimmed by 1 base and 9 bases, with 8 bases remaining between them. The CDR3 protein is CASSVSLREQFF. In nucleotides, the CDR3 is TGTGCCAGCAGCGTAAGCTTACGTGAGCAGTTCTTC.

This chain uses TRBV11-2 with TRBJ1-2, with 8 nucleotides matching TRBD1. Germline CDR1 is SGHAT and CDR2 is FQNNGV. With V trimmed by 5 bases and J by 3 bases, 5 bases remained unmatched. The CDR3 contains 14 residues. CDR3: CASSRQGADYGYTF. The CDR3 DNA sequence: TGTGCCAGCAGCCGTCAGGGGGCTGACTATGGCTACACCTTC.

V and J are TRBV19 and TRBJ1-1; weak D call: TRBD1 (5 bases). The CDR3 extends over 14 amino acids. V was cut by 5 bases and J by 0 bases, with 10 bases left in between. The germline gives CDR1 LNHDA, CDR2 SQIVND (reference sequence). The CDR3 sequence: CASSFPGMNTEAFF. The CDR3 DNA is TGTGCCAGTAGTTTTCCAGGGATGAACACTGAAGCTTTCTTT. The full variable domain, with the rest looked up from reference TRBV19 and TRBJ1-1, is DGGITQSPKYLFRKEGQNVTLSCEQNLNHDAMYWYRQDPGQGLRLIYYSQIVNDFQKGDIAEGYSVSREKKESFPLTVTSAQKNPTAFYLCASSFPGMNTEAFFGQGTRLTVV.

This chain joins TRBV30 and TRBJ1-1, with D perhaps matching TRBD1 (6 bases). The CDR3 has 12 amino acids. Deletions cut 4 bases from V and 11 bases from J, with 17 bases between. Germline CDR1 reads GTSNPN; CDR2 reads SVGIG (reference sequence). The chain's CDR3 is CAWTASGGPAFF. CDR3 sequence (DNA): TGTGCCTGGACCGCCTCCGGGGGGCCCGCTTTCTTT.

CDR3 sequence (DNA): TGTGCCAGCAGACCATTTCCACGTCGGGATTTACAAGAGACCCAGTACTTC. Translating gives CASRPFPRRDLQETQYF. J is TRBJ2-5 and V is TRBV27, with D possibly being TRBD2 (5 bases). There are 17 residues in the CDR3. V lost 6 bases, J lost 2 bases, and 22 bases lay in between. Looked up from germline, CDR1 is MNHEY and CDR2 is SMNVEV (reference sequence).

This chain uses TRBV18 with TRBJ1-5; 8 positions agree with TRBD1. The trim removed 6 bases at V and 5 bases at J, leaving 6 bases unmatched. This CDR3 has 14 residues. From germline, CDR1 is KGHSH and CDR2 LQKENI. CDR3 bases: TGTGCCAGCTCCTTAGGACAGGGTGATCAGCCCCAGCATTTT. The encoded protein is CASSLGQGDQPQHF.

The chain uses TRBV2 and TRBJ1-1; D unclear. Germline V gene lookup returns CDR1 SNHLY and CDR2 FYNNEI. V lost 4 bases and J 0 bases, leaving 6 bases between the germline ends. The CDR3 is 13 amino acids. The CDR3 spells CASSGEVNTEAFF. The DNA of the CDR3 is TGTGCCAGCAGTGGGGAGGTGAACACTGAAGCTTTCTTT.

The V call is TRBV15, the J call TRBJ2-3; no firm D call. The CDR3 runs 13 residues. With 2 bases removed from V and 7 bases from J, the gap between germline ends came to 10 bases. The germline CDR1 and CDR2 sequences are LNHNV and YYDKDF (reference sequence). The CDR3 sequence: CATSRPGWNTQYF. In nucleotides, the CDR3 is TGTGCCACCAGCAGACCCGGGTGGAATACGCAGTATTTT.

The genes are TRBV15 and TRBJ2-4; D may be TRBD1 (5 bases). The CDR3 covers 16 residues. CDR1 and CDR2 (germline): LNHNV, YYDKDF (reference sequence). V dropped 3 bases and J dropped 0 bases, with 12 bases sitting between them. Here the CDR3 reads CATSSRVYEAKNIQYF. The CDR3, as DNA: TGTGCCACCAGCAGCAGGGTTTATGAAGCCAAAAACATTCAGTACTTC.

This chain connects TRBV4-2 to TRBJ2-3; D might be TRBD2 (7 bases). The ends were cut back, 2 bases at V and 8 bases at J, with 23 bases in the middle. The V gene's germline CDR1 is LGHNA and CDR2 YNFKEQ. This CDR3 region has 17 residues. The chain's CDR3 is CASSQFGGASADSTQYF. The CDR3 coding sequence is TGTGCCAGCAGCCAATTTGGGGGGGCAAGTGCGGATAGTACGCAGTATTTT.

Points on this clone: An end of the junction does not agree with germline; a read error may underlie this. This sequence joins TRBV5-1 and TRBJ2-4, with D possibly matching TRBD2 (7 bases). The CDR3 is 15 residues long. CDR1 is SGHRS, CDR2 YFSETQ, per germline. The CDR3 DNA is TGCGCCAGCAGCTTGGAGGGGGAGGGAAAAAACAGTCAGTACTTC. Translating gives CASSLEGEGKNSQYF.